This is a list of T cell receptor beta chains from one sample in a study of blood T cell repertoires in COVID-19. TCRdb's copy holds only in-frame clones and misses some; the assay was immunoSEQ multiplex PCR. Here the sample spans about 95,000 clones, 75% to 95% being singletons. The sample taken for sequencing was peripheral blood. Receptor source: a woman between 50 and 59 years old in a cohort sampled during active COVID-19. Both conserved end residues are part of each CDR3. The order of the fields is D gene, J gene, V gene, clone size, CDR3 DNA, CDR3 protein. D genes are given only for firm matches. Clone size is stated in some rows and not others, as once, few, many or a class when expanded.

>TRBD1|TRBJ1-2|TRBV29-1|NA
TGCAGCGTTGTCGTGGGACAGTCCTATGGCTACACCTTC
CSVVVGQSYGYTF
>TRBD2|TRBJ2-1|TRBV9|NA
TGTGCCAGCAGCGGTCCGCGAGCGGGGGAGCCCCGTGAGCAGTTCTTC
CASSGPRAGEPREQFF
>NA|TRBJ1-1|TRBV6-5|NA
TGTGCCAGCAGTCACGGAGGGGGGGTGAACACTGAAGCTTTCTTT
CASSHGGGVNTEAFF
>NA|TRBJ1-2|TRBV6-5|NA
TGTGCCAGCAGTTTCATCGGGAATAACTATGGCTACACCTTC
CASSFIGNNYGYTF
>TRBD2|TRBJ2-7|TRBV4-1|NA
TGCGCCAGCAGCCAAAGACCGGTAACTAGCGGGACCTACGAGCAGTACTTC
CASSQRPVTSGTYEQYF
>NA|TRBJ1-5|TRBV2|NA
TGTGCCAGCAGTCCGACTGAAGGCAATCAGCCCCAGCATTTT
CASSPTEGNQPQHF
>NA|TRBJ2-7|TRBV6-2/TRBV6-3|once
TGTGCCAGCAGTTACCCCCGGACTACCGCCCTCTCCTACGAGCAGTACTTC
CASSYPRTTALSYEQYF
>NA|TRBJ1-3|TRBV2|once
TGTGCCAGCACGGGTTCCGGAAACACCATATATTTT
CASTGSGNTIYF
>TRBD1|TRBJ2-7|TRBV28|few
TGTGCCAGCAGGCGGACAGGGGAGGCCTACGAGCAGTACTTC
CASRRTGEAYEQYF
>NA|TRBJ1-6|TRBV4-1|NA
TGCGCCAGCAGCCAAGGGACAGACAATTGGTCACCCCTCCACTTT
CASSQGTDNWSPLHF
>TRBD1|TRBJ2-7|TRBV6-5|NA
TGTGCCAGCAGTTACTTGAACAGGGGGAGGTACGAGCAGTACTTC
CASSYLNRGRYEQYF
>NA|TRBJ1-1|TRBV29-1|NA
TGCAGCGTTGGGATAAGGGGAACTGAAGCTTTCTTT
CSVGIRGTEAFF
>NA|TRBJ1-1|TRBV19|once
TGTGCCAGTAGTATCCCCAGGGCAGCTTTCTTT
CASSIPRAAFF
>TRBD1|TRBJ2-5|TRBV9|NA
TGTGCCAGCAGCGCCTACCAGACAGGGGGTGTGGAGACCCAGTACTTC
CASSAYQTGGVETQYF
>TRBD1|TRBJ2-5|TRBV4-2|NA
TGTGCCAGCAGCCAAGAAACAGGGGTTTATCAAGAGACCCAGTACTTC
CASSQETGVYQETQYF
>TRBD1|TRBJ1-2|TRBV6-5|NA
TGTGCCAGCAGACCGGGACAGGGAGGTTATGGCTACACCTTC
CASRPGQGGYGYTF
>TRBD1|TRBJ2-7|TRBV18|NA
TGTGCCAGCTCACCGTTACAGGGGGAAGAGCAGTACTTC
CASSPLQGEEQYF
>TRBD1|TRBJ1-2|TRBV7-9|NA
TGTGCCAGCAGCCGACAGGGAGCTAACTATGGCTACACCTTC
CASSRQGANYGYTF
>TRBD2|TRBJ2-7|TRBV5-1|NA
TGCGCCAGCAATAGCGGGGGCGTTCCCTACGAGCAGTACTTC
CASNSGGVPYEQYF
>TRBD2|TRBJ2-1|TRBV7-2|NA
TGTGCCAGCAGCGCTAGCGGGAGGGCTCGGGATGAGCAGTTCTTC
CASSASGRARDEQFF
>NA|TRBJ2-5|TRBV5-1|NA
TGCGCCAGCAGCTTGGATGGCGGCCCGTTATACTTC
CASSLDGGPLYF
>NA|TRBJ2-7|TRBV6-5|few
TGTGCCAGCAGTAATCATAGTCCCTACGAGCAGTACTTC
CASSNHSPYEQYF
>NA|TRBJ2-1|TRBV29-1|NA
TGCAGCGTTGATGGGACCAAAGTTTATGGGGAGGATGAGCAGTTCTTC
CSVDGTKVYGEDEQFF
>NA|TRBJ2-5|TRBV5-1|once
TGCGCCAGCAGCTTGGCCAGGGGACACTCGGAGACCCAGTACTTC
CASSLARGHSETQYF
>NA|TRBJ1-2|TRBV28|NA
TGTGCCAGCAGGGGGGAGGGGGAGAATGGCTACACCTTC
CASRGEGENGYTF
>NA|TRBJ2-1|TRBV11-3|NA
TGTGCCAGCAGCCCACGGTTAAGCTCCTACAATGAGCAGTTCTTC
CASSPRLSSYNEQFF
>NA|TRBJ1-2|TRBV7-2|few
TGTGCCAGCAGCTTGGGGGGGAGGTATGGCTACACCTTC
CASSLGGRYGYTF
>NA|TRBJ2-7|TRBV3-1/TRBV3-2|NA
TGTGCCAGCAGCCGTAGGGGGTCCTACGAGCAGTACTTC
CASSRRGSYEQYF
>NA|TRBJ1-1|TRBV6-5|NA
TGTGCCAGCAGTTACTCCCAGGCCACTGAAGCTTTCTTT
CASSYSQATEAFF
>TRBD2|TRBJ2-5|TRBV5-4|NA
TGTGCCAGCAGCTTGGGAGTCCTAGCGGGGGACCAAGAGACCCAGTACTTC
CASSLGVLAGDQETQYF
>NA|TRBJ2-7|TRBV2|NA
TGTGCCAGCACCACAGCTAAGGAGGGCCGATTACCAACCTACGAGCAGTACTTC
CASTTAKEGRLPTYEQYF
>NA|TRBJ1-5|TRBV6-5|NA
TGTGCCAGCAGAGCAGGGTTACGGGGGCAGCCCCAGCATTTT
CASRAGLRGQPQHF